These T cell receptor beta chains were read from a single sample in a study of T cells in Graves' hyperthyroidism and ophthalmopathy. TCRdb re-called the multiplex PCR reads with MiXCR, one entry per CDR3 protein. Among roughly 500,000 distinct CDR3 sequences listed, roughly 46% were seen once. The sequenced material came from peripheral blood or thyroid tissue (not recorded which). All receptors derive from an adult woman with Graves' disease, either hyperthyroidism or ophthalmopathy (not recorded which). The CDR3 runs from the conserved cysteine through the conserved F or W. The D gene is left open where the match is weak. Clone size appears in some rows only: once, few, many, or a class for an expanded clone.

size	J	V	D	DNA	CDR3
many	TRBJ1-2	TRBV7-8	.	TGTGCCAGCAGCCCGCGCCGGACCGGACAGATCTATGGCTACACCTTC	CASSPRRTGQIYGYTF
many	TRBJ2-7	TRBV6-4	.	TGTGCCCCCAAGGGAGCAACGGGCGAGCAGTACTTC	CAPKGATGEQYF
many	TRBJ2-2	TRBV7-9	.	TGTGCCAGCAGGGCCCTGGGCAGCCGCTACACCGGGGAGCTGTTTTTT	CASRALGSRYTGELFF
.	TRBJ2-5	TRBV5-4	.	TGTGCCAGCAGCTTGGTGGGCTTACCCCAAGAGACCCAGCACTTC	CASSLVGLPQETQHF
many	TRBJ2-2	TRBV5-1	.	TGCGCCAGCAGATTCGAGGTCTCATACACCGGGGAGCTGTTTTTT	CASRFEVSYTGELFF
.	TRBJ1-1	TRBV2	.	TGTGCCAGCAGCCGGGACATCGACACTGAAGCTTTCTTT	CASSRDIDTEAFF
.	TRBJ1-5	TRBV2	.	TGTGCCAGCAGTGCTAACCCTGATAGCAATCAGCCCCAGCATTTT	CASSANPDSNQPQHF
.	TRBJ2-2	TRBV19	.	TGTGCCAGCAGCTTACGGCGACAGAACGAATTGAACACCGGGGAGCTGTTTTTT	CASSLRRQNELNTGELFF
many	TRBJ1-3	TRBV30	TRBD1	TGTGCCTGGTTCCAGGGGGCTGGAAACACCATATATTTT	CAWFQGAGNTIYF
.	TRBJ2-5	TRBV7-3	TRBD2	TGTGCCAGCAGCTTCCTAGCGGGAGCCGGGGAGACCCAGTACTTC	CASSFLAGAGETQYF
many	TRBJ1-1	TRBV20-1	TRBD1	TGCAGTGCTAACAGGGGAGAGAACACTGAAGCTTTCTTT	CSANRGENTEAFF
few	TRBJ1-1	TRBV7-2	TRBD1	TGTGCCAGCAGCCCAAGGACAGGGGGCGCTTCCCGAGCGGCTTTCTTT	CASSPRTGGASRAAFF
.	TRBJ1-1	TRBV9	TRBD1	TGTGCACAAGACAGGGGCGGGGACACTGAAGCTTTCTTT	CAQDRGGDTEAFF
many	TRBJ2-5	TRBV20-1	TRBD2	TGCAGTGCCCGAAGCCTGGGGACTAGCGGGAAACAAGAGACCCAGTACTTC	CSARSLGTSGKQETQYF
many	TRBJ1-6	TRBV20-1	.	TGCAGTGCTAGAGATGAGGGATATGATTCACCCCTCCACTTT	CSARDEGYDSPLHF
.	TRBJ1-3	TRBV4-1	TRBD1	TGCGCCAGCAGCCAACCTACGCAGGGGGTCTCCTCTGGAAACACCATATATTTT	CASSQPTQGVSSGNTIYF
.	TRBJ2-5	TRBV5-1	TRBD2	TGCGCCAGCAGCTCAACCGGGACTAGCGGGAGTAGTGAGACCCAGTACTTC	CASSSTGTSGSSETQYF
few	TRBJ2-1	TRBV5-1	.	TGCGCCAGCAGCTTGGAGGGCCTTTCCTACAATGAGCAGTTCTTC	CASSLEGLSYNEQFF
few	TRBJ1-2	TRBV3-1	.	TGTGCCAGCAGCCAAGTGCCCGAGGGATACCACTATGGCTACACCTTC	CASSQVPEGYHYGYTF
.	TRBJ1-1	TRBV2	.	TGTGCTGGGAGGGGAGGGAGCCTGAACACTGAAGCTTTCTTT	CAGRGGSLNTEAFF
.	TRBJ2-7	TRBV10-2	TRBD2	TGCGCCTCCACCCCCCTACTAGCGCGAAGCTCCTACGAGCAGTACTTC	CASTPLLARSSYEQYF
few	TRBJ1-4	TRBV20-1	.	TGCAGTGCCTGGAGGACCCTAGTAACTAATGAAAAACTGTTTTTT	CSAWRTLVTNEKLFF